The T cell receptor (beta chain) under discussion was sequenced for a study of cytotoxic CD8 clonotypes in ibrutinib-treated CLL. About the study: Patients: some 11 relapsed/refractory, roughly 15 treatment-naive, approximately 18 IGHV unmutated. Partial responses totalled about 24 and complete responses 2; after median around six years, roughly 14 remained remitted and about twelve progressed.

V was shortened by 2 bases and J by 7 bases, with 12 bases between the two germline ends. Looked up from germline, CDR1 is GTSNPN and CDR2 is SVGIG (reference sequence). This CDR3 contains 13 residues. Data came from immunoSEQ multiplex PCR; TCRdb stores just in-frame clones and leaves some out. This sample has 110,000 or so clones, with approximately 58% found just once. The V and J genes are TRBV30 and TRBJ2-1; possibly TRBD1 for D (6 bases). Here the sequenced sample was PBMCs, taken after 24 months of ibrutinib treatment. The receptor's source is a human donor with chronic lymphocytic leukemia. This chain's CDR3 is CAWSRGQLNEQFF. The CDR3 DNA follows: TGTGCCTGGAGTAGAGGACAGCTTAATGAGCAGTTCTTC.